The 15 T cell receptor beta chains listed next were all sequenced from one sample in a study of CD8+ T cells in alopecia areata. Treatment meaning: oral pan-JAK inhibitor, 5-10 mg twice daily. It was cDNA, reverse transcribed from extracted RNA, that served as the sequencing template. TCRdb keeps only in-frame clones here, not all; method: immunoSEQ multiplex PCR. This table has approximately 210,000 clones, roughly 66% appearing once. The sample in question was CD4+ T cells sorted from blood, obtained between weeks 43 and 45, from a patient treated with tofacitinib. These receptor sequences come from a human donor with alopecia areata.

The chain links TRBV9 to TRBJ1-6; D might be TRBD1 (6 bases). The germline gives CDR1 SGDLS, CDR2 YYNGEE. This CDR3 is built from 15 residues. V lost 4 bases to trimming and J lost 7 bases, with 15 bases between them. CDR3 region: CASSSLAGANSPLHF. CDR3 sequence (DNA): TGTGCCAGCAGCTCCCTAGCAGGGGCCAATTCACCCCTCCACTTT.

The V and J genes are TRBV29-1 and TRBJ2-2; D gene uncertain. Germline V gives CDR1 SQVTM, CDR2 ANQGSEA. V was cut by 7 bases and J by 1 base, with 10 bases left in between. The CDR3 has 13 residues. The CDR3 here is CSAHRQNTGELFF. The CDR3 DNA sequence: TGCAGCGCCCACCGACAGAACACCGGGGAGCTGTTTTTT.

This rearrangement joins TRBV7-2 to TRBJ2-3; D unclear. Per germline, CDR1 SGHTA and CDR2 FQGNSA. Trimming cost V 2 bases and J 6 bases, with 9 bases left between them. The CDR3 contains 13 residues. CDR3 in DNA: TGTGCCAGCAGCTTATTCCCTCAGGATACGCAGTATTTT. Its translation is CASSLFPQDTQYF.

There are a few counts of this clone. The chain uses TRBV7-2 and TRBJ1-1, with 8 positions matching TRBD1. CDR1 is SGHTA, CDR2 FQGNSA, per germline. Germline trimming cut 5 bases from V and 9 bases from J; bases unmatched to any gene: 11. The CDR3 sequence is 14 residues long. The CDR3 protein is CASSPDREAYKAFF. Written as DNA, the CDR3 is TGTGCCAGCAGCCCGGACAGGGAAGCCTACAAAGCTTTCTTT.

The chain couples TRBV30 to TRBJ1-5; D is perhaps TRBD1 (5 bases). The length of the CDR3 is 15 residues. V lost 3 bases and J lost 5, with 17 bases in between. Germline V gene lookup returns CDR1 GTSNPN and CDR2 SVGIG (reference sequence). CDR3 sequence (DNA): TGTGCCTGGAGCCTCAGGGCCCGGGGGGATCAGCCCCAGCATTTT. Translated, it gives CAWSLRARGDQPQHF.

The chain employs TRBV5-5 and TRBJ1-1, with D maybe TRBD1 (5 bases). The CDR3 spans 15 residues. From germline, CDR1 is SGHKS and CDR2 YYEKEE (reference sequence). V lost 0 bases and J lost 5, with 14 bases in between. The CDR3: CASSLDAGRVTEAFF. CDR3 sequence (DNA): TGTGCCAGCAGCTTGGATGCAGGGAGGGTGACTGAAGCTTTCTTT. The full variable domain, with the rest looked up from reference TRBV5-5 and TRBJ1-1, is DAGVTQSPTHLIKTRGQQVTLRCSPISGHKSVSWYQQVLGQGPQFIFQYYEKEERGRGNFPDRFSARQFPNYSSELNVNALLLGDSALYLCASSLDAGRVTEAFFGQGTRLTVV.

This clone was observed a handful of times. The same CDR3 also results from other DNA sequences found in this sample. The CDR3 DNA reads as TGCAGCGTTGCGGACAGCCCAAATCAGCCCCAGCATTTT. Translation gives CSVADSPNQPQHF. V gene TRBV29-1 combines with J gene TRBJ1-5; weak D call: TRBD1 (6 bases). Between the trimmed V and J ends, which lost 4 bases and 4 bases, there was a span of 11 bases. The CDR3 is 13 amino acids. From germline, CDR1 is SQVTM and CDR2 ANQGSEA.

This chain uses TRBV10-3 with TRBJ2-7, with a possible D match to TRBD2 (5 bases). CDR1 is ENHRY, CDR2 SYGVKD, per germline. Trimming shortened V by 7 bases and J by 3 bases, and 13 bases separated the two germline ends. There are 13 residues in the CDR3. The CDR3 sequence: CAITEGPIYEQYF. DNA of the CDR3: TGTGCCATCACAGAGGGTCCCATCTACGAGCAGTACTTC.

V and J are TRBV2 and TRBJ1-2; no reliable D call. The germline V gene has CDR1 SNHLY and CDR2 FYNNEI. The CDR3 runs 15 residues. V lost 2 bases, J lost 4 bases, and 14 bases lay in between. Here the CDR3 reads CASSESVGRGYGYTF. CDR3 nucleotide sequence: TGTGCCAGCAGTGAATCGGTGGGCCGGGGCTATGGCTACACCTTC. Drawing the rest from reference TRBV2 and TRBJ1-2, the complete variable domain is EPEVTQTPSHQVTQMGQEVILRCVPISNHLYFYWYRQILGQKVEFLVSFYNNEISEKSEIFDDQFSVERPDGSNFTLKIRSTKLEDSAMYFCASSESVGRGYGYTFGSGTRLTVV.

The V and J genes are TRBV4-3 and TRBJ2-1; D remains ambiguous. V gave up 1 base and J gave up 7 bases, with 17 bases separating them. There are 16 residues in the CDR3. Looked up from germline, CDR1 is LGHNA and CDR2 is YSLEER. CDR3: CASSQGSTRRSNEQFF. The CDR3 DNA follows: TGCGCCAGCAGCCAAGGCTCGACAAGACGATCGAATGAGCAGTTCTTC.

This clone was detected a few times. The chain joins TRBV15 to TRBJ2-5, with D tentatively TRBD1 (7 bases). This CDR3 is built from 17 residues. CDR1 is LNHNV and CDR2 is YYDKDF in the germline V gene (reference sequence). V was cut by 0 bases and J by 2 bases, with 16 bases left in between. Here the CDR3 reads CATSRERAGGWQETQYF. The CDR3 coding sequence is TGTGCCACCAGCAGAGAAAGAGCAGGGGGGTGGCAAGAGACCCAGTACTTC. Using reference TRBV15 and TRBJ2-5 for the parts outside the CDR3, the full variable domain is DAMVIQNPRYQVTQFGKPVTLSCSQTLNHNVMYWYQQKSSQAPKLLFHYYDKDFNNEADTPDNFQSRRPNTSFCFLDIRSPGLGDTAMYLCATSRERAGGWQETQYFGPGTRLLVL.

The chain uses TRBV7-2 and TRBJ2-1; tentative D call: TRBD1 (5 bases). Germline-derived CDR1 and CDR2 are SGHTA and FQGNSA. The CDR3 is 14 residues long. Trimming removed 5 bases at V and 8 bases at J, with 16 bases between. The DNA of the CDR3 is TGTGCCAGCAGCAAAAGAGTCAGGGCCGATGAGCAGTTCTTC. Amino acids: CASSKRVRADEQFF.

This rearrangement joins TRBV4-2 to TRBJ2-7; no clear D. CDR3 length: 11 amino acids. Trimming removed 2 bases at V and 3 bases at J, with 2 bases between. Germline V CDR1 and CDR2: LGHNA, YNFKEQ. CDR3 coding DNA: TGTGCCAGCAGCCAAAGCTACGAGCAGTACTTC. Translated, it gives CASSQSYEQYF.

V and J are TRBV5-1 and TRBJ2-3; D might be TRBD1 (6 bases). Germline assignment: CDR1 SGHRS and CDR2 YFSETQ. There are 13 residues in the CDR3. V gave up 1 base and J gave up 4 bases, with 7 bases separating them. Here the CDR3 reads CASSLQGSDTQYF. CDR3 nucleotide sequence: TGCGCCAGCAGCTTGCAGGGGTCAGATACGCAGTATTTT. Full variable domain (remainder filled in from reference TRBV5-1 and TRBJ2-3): KAGVTQTPRYLIKTRGQQVTLSCSPISGHRSVSWYQQTPGQGLQFLFEYFSETQRNKGNFPGRFSGRQFSNSRSEMNVSTLELGDSALYLCASSLQGSDTQYFGPGTRLTVL.

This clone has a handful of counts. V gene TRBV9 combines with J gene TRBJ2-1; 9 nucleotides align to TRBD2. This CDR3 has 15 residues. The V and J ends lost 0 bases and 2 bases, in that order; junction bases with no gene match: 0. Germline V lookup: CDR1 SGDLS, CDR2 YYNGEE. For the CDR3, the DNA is TGTGCCAGCAGCGTAGGCGGGGGGGCCTACAATGAGCAGTTCTTC. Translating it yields CASSVGGGAYNEQFF.